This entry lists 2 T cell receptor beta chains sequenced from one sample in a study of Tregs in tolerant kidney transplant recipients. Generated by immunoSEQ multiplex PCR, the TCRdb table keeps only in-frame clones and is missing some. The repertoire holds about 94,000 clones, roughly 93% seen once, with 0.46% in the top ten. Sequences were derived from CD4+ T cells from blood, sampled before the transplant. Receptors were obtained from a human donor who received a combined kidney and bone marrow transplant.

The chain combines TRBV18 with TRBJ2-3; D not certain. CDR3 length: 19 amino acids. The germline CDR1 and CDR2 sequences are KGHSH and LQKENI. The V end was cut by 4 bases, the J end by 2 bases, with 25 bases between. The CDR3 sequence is CASSQTTSTARRYTDTQYF. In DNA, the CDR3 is TGTGCCAGCTCACAAACGACGTCGACTGCTCGACGGTACACAGATACGCAGTATTTT.

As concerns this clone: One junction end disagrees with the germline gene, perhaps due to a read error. The chain's CDR3 is CTWDRGGNQPQHF. Written as DNA, the CDR3 is TGTACCTGGGACAGGGGGGGCAATCAGCCCCAGCATTTT. V usage is TRBV30 and J usage is TRBJ1-5; TRBD1 matches at 11 bases. The CDR3 loop spans 13 amino acids. Germline values: CDR1 GTSNPN, CDR2 SVGIG (reference sequence).